One and the same sample provided the 18 T cell receptor beta chains below, sequenced in a study of CD8 T cells in ankylosing spondylitis. No antigens are known for them. TCRdb independently ran MiXCR on the 5' RACE reads; one entry per CDR3 protein. The table shows 100,000 to 150,000 distinct CDR3 sequences, with approximately 17% occurring only once. Findings and caveats of the study: Blood from ankylosing spondylitis patients appeared to carry a characteristic eight-variant TCR beta motif.

Sample: blood, either unsorted or a sorted T cell fraction (not recorded which). These TCRs come from a male donor with ankylosing spondylitis.

This clonotype was counted between two and nine times. This chain joins TRBV25-1 and TRBJ2-3, with D uncertain. The V end lost 4 bases, the J end lost 9 bases, and 5 bases lay between the germline ends. The CDR3 runs to 10 residues. Germline V lookup: CDR1 MGHDK, CDR2 SYGVNS. The CDR3 region is CASSGGTQYF. The CDR3 DNA sequence: TGTGCCAGCAGTGGAGGCACGCAGTATTTT.

V usage is TRBV5-6 and J usage is TRBJ2-7, with 8 bases lining up with TRBD1. Trimming at V came to 1 base and at J to 4 bases, leaving 4 bases not matched to a gene. This CDR3 region has 14 residues. In germline, CDR1 is SGHDT, CDR2 YYEEEE. In nucleotides, the CDR3 is TGTGCCAGCAGCTTGACAGGGGGGTGGTACGAGCAGTACTTC. Its protein product is CASSLTGGWYEQYF.

The rearrangement links TRBV29-1 to TRBJ2-1; no definite D call. The CDR3 is 14 amino acids. Germline CDR1 reads SQVTM; CDR2 reads ANQGSEA. V was cut by 1 base and J by 1 base, with 8 bases left in between. In nucleotides, the CDR3 is TGCAGCGTTGAAGGCCCCCGGTCCTACAATGAGCAGTTCTTC. Translating it yields CSVEGPRSYNEQFF.

Many counts were recorded for this clonotype. The chain is built from TRBV12-3 or TRBV12-4 and TRBJ1-4; the D is unclear. The CDR3 has 11 residues. Trimming left V 7 bases short and J 8 bases short, with 8 bases between. CDR3 amino acids: CASMGGEKLFF. In DNA form, the CDR3 reads TGTGCCAGCATGGGTGGGGAAAAACTGTTTTTT.

The CDR3 spells CASSSTQGALAIDTQYF. The CDR3 DNA reads as TGTGCCAGCAGTTCGACACAGGGGGCGCTGGCGATAGATACGCAGTATTTT. V usage is TRBV27 and J usage is TRBJ2-3; TRBD1 matches at 9 bases. V gave up 4 bases and J gave up 5 bases; unmatched junction bases: 13. CDR1 and CDR2 (germline): MNHEY, SMNVEV (reference sequence). The CDR3 totals 17 residues.

This rearrangement joins TRBV4-1 to TRBJ2-7; 14 nucleotides match TRBD2. This CDR3 has 17 residues. Per germline, CDR1 MGHRA and CDR2 YSYEKL. Trimming took 1 base from V and 2 from J; bases not matched to a gene: 4. The CDR3 is CASSQGGLAGGPYEQYF. DNA of the CDR3: TGCGCCAGCAGCCAAGGTGGACTAGCGGGAGGTCCCTACGAGCAGTACTTC.

The chain joins TRBV5-1 to TRBJ2-5; D may be TRBD2 (5 bases). CDR1 is SGHRS and CDR2 is YFSETQ in the germline V gene. V dropped 4 bases and J dropped 7 bases, with 14 bases sitting between them. This CDR3 is 13 amino acids long. CDR3 loop: CASSLGFGGTQYF. CDR3 coding DNA: TGCGCCAGCAGCCTCGGGTTCGGAGGGACCCAGTACTTC. Complete variable domain (other parts from reference TRBV5-1 and TRBJ2-5): KAGVTQTPRYLIKTRGQQVTLSCSPISGHRSVSWYQQTPGQGLQFLFEYFSETQRNKGNFPGRFSGRQFSNSRSEMNVSTLELGDSALYLCASSLGFGGTQYFGPGTRLLVL.

The chain combines TRBV20-1 with TRBJ2-2; 11 nucleotides agree with TRBD2. Germline-derived CDR1 and CDR2 are DFQATT and SNEGSKA (reference sequence). V dropped 6 bases and J dropped 0; count of bases not matched to a gene: 6. The CDR3 has 16 residues. The CDR3 loop reads CSATGTSGPNTGELFF. The CDR3 region has the DNA TGCAGTGCGACCGGGACTAGCGGACCGAACACCGGGGAGCTGTTTTTT.

The V gene is TRBV6-5, the J gene TRBJ2-3; 7 positions match TRBD2. V shed 2 bases, J shed 3 bases, and the junction held 11 bases outside the gene matches. The germline CDR1 and CDR2 sequences are MNHEY and SVGAGI. This CDR3 contains 17 residues. CDR3 in amino acids: CASSYVPGLRGTDTQYF. CDR3 nucleotides: TGTGCCAGCAGTTACGTCCCGGGACTAAGGGGTACAGATACGCAGTATTTT.

The table lists this clonotype with a few counts. This chain uses TRBV7-9 with TRBJ2-1, with 8 bases identical to TRBD1. Germline V gives CDR1 SEHNR, CDR2 FQNEAQ (reference sequence). Losses at the gene ends were 5 bases for V and 6 bases for J; bases not matched to a gene: 3. This CDR3 has 13 amino acids. CDR3 sequence (DNA): TGTGCCAGCAGCCAGACAGGGGCCAATGAGCAGTTCTTC. Amino acid sequence: CASSQTGANEQFF.

This clonotype was detected once. An end of the junction does not agree with germline; a read error may underlie this. This chain joins TRBV30 and TRBJ2-1; D gene unclear. Germline V gene data show CDR1 as GTSNPN and CDR2 as SVGIG (reference sequence). The CDR3 is 11 amino acids. This chain's CDR3 is CAWSVGRWVVF. The CDR3 DNA sequence: TGTGCCTGGAGTGTGGGTCGGTGGGTGGTCTTC.

This clonotype occurred a few times. The chain couples TRBV14 to TRBJ2-2; D call uncertain. This CDR3 region has 13 residues. The ends were cut back, 1 base at V and 8 bases at J, with 8 bases in the middle. Germline assignment: CDR1 SGHDN and CDR2 FVKESK. The CDR3 loop is CASSQGSIGELFF. The CDR3, as DNA: TGTGCCAGCAGCCAAGGGAGTATTGGGGAGCTGTTTTTT.

This clonotype showed up many times. The V and J genes are TRBV29-1 and TRBJ1-1; D call uncertain. Germline lookup yields CDR1 SQVTM and CDR2 ANQGSEA. The CDR3 contains 10 residues. Deletions cut 4 bases from V and 7 bases from J, with 7 bases between. The chain's CDR3 is CSVVGGEAFF. DNA for the CDR3: TGCAGCGTTGTAGGTGGTGAAGCTTTCTTT.

The chain combines TRBV7-6 with TRBJ2-7; 16 positions match TRBD2. J lost 3 bases, V lost 5 bases, and 7 bases had no gene match. Germline CDR1 reads SGHVS; CDR2 reads FNYEAQ. This CDR3 region has 17 residues. This CDR3 reads CASSMGLAGGPLYEQYF. In nucleotides, the CDR3 is TGTGCCAGCAGCATGGGACTAGCGGGAGGGCCCCTCTACGAGCAGTACTTC.

The V and J genes are TRBV27 and TRBJ2-3; D is undetermined. V lost 6 bases to trimming and J lost 5 bases, with 12 bases between them. Per the germline V gene, CDR1 is MNHEY and CDR2 is SMNVEV (reference sequence). The CDR3 sequence is 13 residues long. The CDR3 region is CASRPRGGDTQYF. The CDR3 nucleotides are TGTGCCAGCAGGCCACGAGGTGGAGATACGCAGTATTTT.

J is TRBJ2-1 and V is TRBV4-2; D is unresolved. The CDR3 length is 14 residues. V shed 0 bases and J shed 0 bases, with 3 bases lying between them. CDR1 and CDR2 from the germline V gene are LGHNA and YNFKEQ. The CDR3 region is CASSQESSYNEQFF. CDR3 nucleotides: TGTGCCAGCAGCCAAGAATCCTCCTACAATGAGCAGTTCTTC.

This clonotype came up a few times. At one end, the junction sequence differs from germline, possibly due to a read error. V and J are TRBV12-3 or TRBV12-4 and TRBJ2-3; 11 nucleotides line up with TRBD2. The CDR3 is 14 residues long. The CDR3 loop is CASSLVASGRLLDF. The CDR3 DNA reads TGTGCCAGCAGTTTAGTGGCTAGCGGGAGGCTATTGGATTTT.

The CDR3 sequence is CASSLGAGLYEQYF. The CDR3 DNA reads TGTGCCAGCAGCTTAGGGGCGGGGCTCTACGAGCAGTACTTC. The chain is built from TRBV11-2 and TRBJ2-7; D might be TRBD2 (6 bases). This CDR3 has 14 residues. V lost 1 base, J lost 3 bases, and 10 bases lay in between. CDR1 and CDR2 (germline): SGHAT, FQNNGV.